This entry lists 5 T cell receptor beta chains sequenced from one sample in a study of T cells in Graves' hyperthyroidism and ophthalmopathy. It was RNA transcripts that yielded the amplified TCR beta CDR3 regions. TCR CDR3 regions were first amplified by RT-PCR with HTBI primers. From the multiplex PCR reads, TCRdb called clonotypes with MiXCR, one entry per CDR3 protein. The sample yields approximately 600,000 distinct CDR3 sequences, under 25% seen once. Sequenced: blood. These receptors were taken from a man aged 25 to 45 with Graves' ophthalmopathy.

For this clonotype: The CDR3 does not close with the conserved phenylalanine or tryptophan, likely indicating a read error. It is unclear where the CDR3 begins or ends on the DNA, so no DNA is shown, and the CDR3 is as TCRdb lists it. This chain connects TRBV3-1 to TRBJ2-7; the D call of TRBD2 is as the table states it, not checked on the DNA. The CDR3 is 11 amino acids long, termini counted. Germline V gene data show CDR1 as LGHDT and CDR2 as YNNKEL (reference sequence). CDR3 loop: CASSQGLATYL.

This chain uses TRBV12-3 or TRBV12-4 with TRBJ1-6; D not resolved. Trimming stripped 3 bases from V and 0 bases from J, with 6 bases between. The CDR3 contains 15 residues. The CDR3 spells CASSFDNSYNSPLHF. The CDR3 nucleotides are TGTGCCAGCAGTTTTGACAACTCCTATAATTCACCCCTCCACTTT.

This clonotype was recorded a few times. The V and J genes are TRBV7-9 and TRBJ1-1, with D unclear. The germline CDR1 and CDR2 sequences are SEHNR and FQNEAQ (reference sequence). The V end lost 3 bases, the J end lost 3 bases, and 20 bases lay between the germline ends. This CDR3 has 17 residues. Here the CDR3 reads CASSFLSIGRKDTEAFF. Written as DNA, the CDR3 is TGTGCCAGCAGCTTCTTGTCTATCGGCCGTAAGGACACTGAAGCTTTCTTT.

This clonotype occurred a few times. The chain has TRBV6-1 and TRBJ2-1, with D tentatively TRBD1 or TRBD2 (5 bases each). CDR3 length: 16 residues. Between the trimmed V and J ends, which lost 10 bases and 0 bases, there was a span of 19 bases. Germline CDR1 reads MNHNS; CDR2 reads SASEGT. DNA of the CDR3: TGTGCCATCATCAGCCCCGGGACGGTCTCCTACAATGAGCAGTTCTTC. This codes for CAIISPGTVSYNEQFF.

The chain combines TRBV9 with TRBJ2-1, with D maybe TRBD2 (6 bases). Germline V gene sequence: CDR1 SGDLS, CDR2 YYNGEE. The CDR3 is made up of 12 amino acids. Trimming stripped 3 bases from V and 10 bases from J, with 11 bases between. CDR3 nucleotide sequence: TGTGCCAGCAGCGGGATAGCGGCGGAGCAGTTCTTC. It is translated as CASSGIAAEQFF.